This TCR beta chain emerged from a study of long-term antiretroviral therapy in people with HIV. CDR3 size: 14 residues. Trimming cost V 7 bases and J 0 bases, with 13 bases left between them. Germline V gene sequence: CDR1 SGHAT, CDR2 FQNNGV. A remark on this clone: As yet, its antigen is unknown.

Whole-study findings and limits: Blood was collected between about 2003 and 2018, possibly under older ART regimens. Diversity increased after ART yet remained lower than in transplant donor controls.

Researchers report immunoSEQ v3.0 was run at survey level. Profiled with immunoSEQ multiplex PCR; TCRdb holds only in-frame clones, not every one. Of about 11,000 clones in the sample, about 80% were seen once. The rearrangement links TRBV11-2 to TRBJ2-7; tentative D call: TRBD2 (6 bases). The specimen comprised unsorted PBMCs, sampled at the start of antiretroviral therapy, before treatment. This receptor was taken from a man aged 25-45 years with HIV. The CDR3 sequence: CASTHVGGSYEQYF. The CDR3 nucleotides read TGTGCCAGCACACATGTGGGGGGCTCCTACGAGCAGTACTTC.